This TCR beta chain was identified in a study of blood T cell repertoires in COVID-19. Study in general: PBMCs, B-cell-depleted T cells, or T cells were the source of the cDNA or gDNA that made up the material.

Authors' methods: It was from reference gene primer amplification that nucleated cell counts were estimated. The data were produced by immunoSEQ multiplex PCR, yet TCRdb's version contains in-frame clones alone and is incomplete. V and J calls plus clone size are reproduced from that table; the DNA served to infer D and trimming. The top ten clones hold about 1.9% of a sample with 140,000 to 150,000 clones, around 80% of them seen once. V lost 0 bases, J lost 3 bases, and 5 bases stayed unmatched. Germline V gives CDR1 SEHNR, CDR2 FQNEAQ (reference sequence). This CDR3 is built from 16 residues. The clonotype comes from a woman between 55 and 75 years old with acute or convalescent COVID-19. Sequences were obtained from peripheral blood. This chain uses TRBV7-9 with TRBJ2-3, with 8 positions matching TRBD2. The CDR3 loop reads CASSLAAGGFTDTQYF. CDR3 DNA: TGTGCCAGCAGCTTAGCCGCGGGAGGTTTTACAGATACGCAGTATTTT.